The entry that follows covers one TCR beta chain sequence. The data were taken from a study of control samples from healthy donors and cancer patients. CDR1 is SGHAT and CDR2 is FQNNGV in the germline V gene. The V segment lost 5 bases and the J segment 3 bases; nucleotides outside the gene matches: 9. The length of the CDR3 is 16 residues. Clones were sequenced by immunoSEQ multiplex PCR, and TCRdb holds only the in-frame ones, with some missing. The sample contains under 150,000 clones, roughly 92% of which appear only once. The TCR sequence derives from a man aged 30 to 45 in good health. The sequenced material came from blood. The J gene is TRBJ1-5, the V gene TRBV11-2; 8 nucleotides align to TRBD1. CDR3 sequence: CASSEDREEDNQPQHF. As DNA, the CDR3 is TGTGCCAGCAGCGAGGACAGGGAGGAAGACAATCAGCCCCAGCATTTT.